The rows below give T cell receptor beta chains drawn from one sample of a study of T cells in localized non-small cell lung cancer. TCRdb's table, derived via immunoSEQ multiplex PCR, lists solely in-frame clones and lacks some. The data contain 23,000 or so clones, around 88% of them seen just once; the ten biggest clones take up under 10%. Here the sequenced sample was peripheral blood mononuclear cells, taken before any cancer treatment. Receptor source: a woman aged 35-75 years with stage III lung adenocarcinoma. The CDR3 runs from the conserved cysteine through the conserved F or W. Each record gives: clone size, J gene, D gene, V gene, CDR3 length, CDR3 protein. D genes are given only for firm matches. The size field is filled for only some rows; it gives once, few, many or a size class.

>NA|TRBJ1-5|NA|TRBV4-3|13
CASSRPNYQPQHF
>NA|TRBJ1-5|NA|TRBV5-4|14
CASSLVGTNQPQHF
>few|TRBJ2-5|NA|TRBV2|16
CASSGRDHLYQETQYF
>NA|TRBJ2-1|TRBD1|TRBV10-3|14
CAISEGQGGWRQFF
>few|TRBJ2-7|TRBD2|TRBV7-3|14
CASSRLAGPYEQYF
>NA|TRBJ2-5|NA|TRBV6-1|13
CASSEVFGETQYF
>NA|TRBJ2-5|TRBD1|TRBV6-1|17
CASSEALDRPGQETQYF
>NA|TRBJ1-5|NA|TRBV5-8|15
CASSLEGGSNQPQHF
>NA|TRBJ2-1|NA|TRBV7-3|14
CASSLRGKDNEQFF
>NA|TRBJ2-1|NA|TRBV5-4|15
CASSLDRSSYNEQFF
>NA|TRBJ2-5|NA|TRBV5-4|11
CASSSSETQYF
>few|TRBJ2-7|TRBD2|TRBV19|15
CASISGTSGTYEQYF
>NA|TRBJ2-2|NA|TRBV4-3|16
CASSPQTGKNTGELFF
>NA|TRBJ2-2|TRBD1|TRBV9|16
CASSFQGAGLAGELFF
>NA|TRBJ1-2|TRBD1|TRBV27|16
CASSSADRAIFDGYTF
>NA|TRBJ2-7|NA|TRBV19|10
CASLGCEQYF
>NA|TRBJ2-5|NA|TRBV9|13
CASSGGFRETQYF
>NA|TRBJ1-1|NA|TRBV18|13
CASSPAQGTEAFF
>NA|TRBJ2-2|NA|TRBV5-4|16
CASSVDRDLFTGELFF
>NA|TRBJ2-7|NA|TRBV27|14
CASSPLAKPYEQYF
>few|TRBJ1-4|NA|TRBV19|14
CASRQLATNEKLFF
>NA|TRBJ2-1|TRBD2|TRBV19|17
CASTDRSLAGSYNEQFF
>NA|TRBJ1-1|TRBD1|TRBV7-9|15
CASSLVGQGGTEAFF
>few|TRBJ2-1|TRBD2|TRBV29-1|14
CSVSRLADPNEQFF
>NA|TRBJ1-3|NA|TRBV5-1|16
CASSSGLPSSGNTIYF
>NA|TRBJ1-4|TRBD1|TRBV19|15
CASSIVATGNEKLFF
>NA|TRBJ1-2|NA|TRBV6-5|15
CASSSRVGSLFGYTF
>NA|NA|TRBD2|TRBV4-1|15
CASSPMGRERHEQYF